Listed here are 29 T cell receptor beta chains from one sample, sequenced in a study of beta chain features in type 1 diabetes. Since all of the isolated RNA was reverse transcribed, expressed TCRB transcripts were what got sequenced. The method was immunoSEQ multiplex PCR; TCRdb's version includes in-frame clones alone and lacks a portion of them. The sample records about half a million clones, about 32% being singletons. The sequenced sample was naive CD4+ T cells from blood. These receptors came from a man younger than 30 in good health.

V usage is TRBV2 and J usage is TRBJ2-7, with 9 bases matching TRBD1. After removal of 10 bases from V and 2 bases from J, the junction contained 6 bases not matched to a gene. CDR1 SNHLY and CDR2 FYNNEI come from the germline V gene. This CDR3 has 13 amino acids. CDR3 sequence (DNA): TGTGCCACCCTTGGGACAGGGACCTACGAGCAGTACTTC. Protein sequence: CATLGTGTYEQYF.

This chain links TRBV5-4 with TRBJ2-1, with 11 bases lining up with TRBD2. This CDR3 is built from 15 residues. Germline assignment: CDR1 SGHNT and CDR2 YYREEE (reference sequence). Losses at the gene ends were 7 bases for V and 7 bases for J; bases not matched to a gene: 10. The CDR3 bases are TGTGCCAGCGAGAGTAAACTAGCGGGAGATAATGAGCAGTTCTTC. Its protein is CASESKLAGDNEQFF.

The chain joins TRBV5-1 to TRBJ2-3; no reliable D call. CDR1 and CDR2 (germline): SGHRS, YFSETQ. CDR3 length: 15 residues. V shed 3 bases and J shed 0 bases, with 11 bases lying between them. Here the CDR3 DNA reads TGCGCCAGCAGCTCCACGACTGGGAGCACAGATACGCAGTATTTT. Residues: CASSSTTGSTDTQYF.

This chain uses TRBV30 with TRBJ2-2, with 16 bases that match TRBD2. Germline-derived CDR1 and CDR2 are GTSNPN and SVGIG (reference sequence). J gave up 4 bases and V 2 bases, and 13 bases lay outside the gene matches. The CDR3 is 20 amino acids. Written as DNA, the CDR3 is TGTGCCTGGAGTCACATCCCGGGACTAGCGGGAGGGTCTGTCACCGGGGAGCTGTTTTTT. Its protein is CAWSHIPGLAGGSVTGELFF. The whole variable domain, remainder taken from reference TRBV30 and TRBJ2-2, is SQTIHQWPATLVQPVGSPLSLECTVEGTSNPNLYWYRQAAGRGLQLLFYSVGIGQISSEVPQNLSASRPQDRQFILSSKKLLLSDSGFYLCAWSHIPGLAGGSVTGELFFGEGSRLTVL.

This clone appeared a few times. The V call is TRBV19, the J call TRBJ2-1; 8 bases fit TRBD1. After removal of 9 bases from V and 7 bases from J, the junction contained 2 bases not matched to a gene. The CDR3 is 11 amino acids. The germline gives CDR1 LNHDA, CDR2 SQIVND (reference sequence). The chain's CDR3 is CASRGRNEQFF. In DNA form, the CDR3 reads TGTGCCAGCAGGGGGCGTAATGAGCAGTTCTTC.

The chain has TRBV11-3 and TRBJ2-3; 10 positions match TRBD2. CDR3 length: 15 amino acids. Germline CDR1 SGHNT, CDR2 YENEEA. J was trimmed by 2 bases and V by 4 bases; bases with no gene match: 3. The chain's CDR3 is CASSSGLAHTDTQYF. As DNA, the CDR3 is TGTGCCAGCAGCTCGGGACTAGCGCACACAGATACGCAGTATTTT. Full variable domain (outside the CDR3, taken from reference TRBV11-3 and TRBJ2-3): EAGVVQSPRYKIIEKKQPVAFWCNPISGHNTLYWYLQNLGQGPELLIRYENEEAVDDSQLPKDRFSAERLKGVDSTLKIQPAELGDSAVYLCASSSGLAHTDTQYFGPGTRLTVL.

This clone came up a few times. The rearrangement uses TRBV30 and TRBJ2-3; D possibly corresponds to TRBD2 (6 bases). V was pared by 4 bases and J by 8 bases, with 10 bases between. Germline CDR1 and CDR2: GTSNPN and SVGIG (reference sequence). The length of the CDR3 is 11 residues. The CDR3 region is CAWIGGATQYF. CDR3 nucleotide sequence: TGTGCCTGGATTGGCGGGGCTACGCAGTATTTT. Full variable domain (remainder filled in from reference TRBV30 and TRBJ2-3): SQTIHQWPATLVQPVGSPLSLECTVEGTSNPNLYWYRQAAGRGLQLLFYSVGIGQISSEVPQNLSASRPQDRQFILSSKKLLLSDSGFYLCAWIGGATQYFGPGTRLTVL.

The chain carries TRBV9 and TRBJ2-2; D not certain. The length of the CDR3 is 14 residues. V was clipped by 0 bases and J by 6 bases, with 9 bases between them. Per germline, CDR1 SGDLS and CDR2 YYNGEE. CDR3 sequence reads: CASSVETPSGELFF. The CDR3 DNA sequence: TGTGCCAGCAGCGTAGAGACTCCATCCGGGGAGCTGTTTTTT.

This rearrangement joins TRBV7-2 to TRBJ2-3; 10 bases are shared with TRBD2. The V gene end was trimmed by 5 bases and the J gene end by 1 base; junction bases not matched to a gene: 6. Germline CDR1 SGHTA, CDR2 FQGNSA. This CDR3 is 16 amino acids long. The CDR3 here is CASSLLAGEGTDTQYF. CDR3 in DNA: TGTGCCAGCAGCCTCCTAGCGGGAGAGGGCACAGATACGCAGTATTTT.

The chain uses TRBV30 and TRBJ1-2; no clear D gene. Looked up from germline, CDR1 is GTSNPN and CDR2 is SVGIG (reference sequence). This CDR3 is built from 16 residues. Trimming cost V 4 bases and J 6 bases, with 24 bases left between them. The CDR3 nucleotides are TGTGCCTGGAACGATCCTTCTTTTACGGGGAGGGATGGCTACACCTTC. Translated: CAWNDPSFTGRDGYTF.

The gene calls are TRBV30 and TRBJ2-7, with D possibly being TRBD2 (6 bases). V was cut by 2 bases and J by 3 bases, with 11 bases left in between. Looked up from germline, CDR1 is GTSNPN and CDR2 is SVGIG (reference sequence). The CDR3 consists of 13 residues. Here the CDR3 reads CAWSSGRDYEQYF. The DNA of the CDR3 is TGTGCCTGGAGTTCAGGGCGGGACTACGAGCAGTACTTC.

The chain uses TRBV9 and TRBJ2-7; no clear D. The CDR3 is 14 residues long. Trimming stripped 0 bases from V and 5 bases from J, with 12 bases between. Germline lookup yields CDR1 SGDLS and CDR2 YYNGEE. The CDR3 protein is CASSVAFVGHEQYF. Here the CDR3 DNA reads TGTGCCAGCAGCGTAGCTTTTGTAGGGCACGAGCAGTACTTC.

This clone was seen a few times. The J gene is TRBJ2-5, the V gene TRBV4-1, with TRBD1 matching over 8 bases. Germline CDR1 and CDR2: MGHRA and YSYEKL. The CDR3 covers 13 residues. Trimming removed 6 bases from V and 5 bases from J; junction bases left unmatched: 5. The CDR3 protein is CASRRTGYETQYF. CDR3 nucleotides: TGCGCCAGCAGGCGGACAGGGTACGAGACCCAGTACTTC.

The chain couples TRBV7-3 to TRBJ2-1, with 8 bases aligning to TRBD1. Germline CDR1 SGHTA, CDR2 FQGTGA. CDR3 size: 14 residues. The V and J ends lost 1 base and 8 bases, in that order; junction bases with no gene match: 4. The CDR3 sequence: CASSLRAGGDEQFF. The CDR3 DNA follows: TGTGCCAGCAGCTTAAGAGCAGGGGGCGATGAGCAGTTCTTC.

This clone has only a few counts. The chain carries TRBV7-2 and TRBJ2-5; TRBD2 matches 11 bases. In germline, CDR1 is SGHTA, CDR2 FQGNSA. This CDR3 is 16 amino acids long. Losses at the gene ends were 5 bases for V and 0 bases for J; bases not matched to a gene: 5. DNA for the CDR3: TGTGCCAGCAGCCAAAGGACTAGCGGGTACCAAGAGACCCAGTACTTC. It translates to CASSQRTSGYQETQYF.

V usage is TRBV9 and J usage is TRBJ2-1; tentative D call: TRBD1 (6 bases). Trimming took 3 bases from V and 4 from J, leaving 14 bases between them. This CDR3 region has 15 residues. The germline gives CDR1 SGDLS, CDR2 YYNGEE. The chain's CDR3 is CASSATGDAYNEQFF. In DNA form, the CDR3 reads TGTGCCAGCAGCGCGACAGGTGATGCTTACAATGAGCAGTTCTTC.

The chain joins TRBV7-6 to TRBJ1-5, with a possible D match to TRBD1 (6 bases). CDR1 SGHVS and CDR2 FNYEAQ come from the germline V gene. The CDR3 has 15 residues. Trimming removed 5 bases from V and 1 base from J, with 12 bases in between. CDR3 in DNA: TGTGCCAGCAGCCGACAGGCGGGGAGCAATCAGCCCCAGCATTTT. Protein: CASSRQAGSNQPQHF.

This clone was seen a few times. The chain couples TRBV7-2 to TRBJ2-1, with D maybe TRBD1 (6 bases). CDR1 is SGHTA and CDR2 is FQGNSA in the germline V gene. The CDR3 contains 15 residues. Trimming shortened V by 4 bases and J by 6 bases, and 16 bases separated the two germline ends. CDR3 region: CASSSYGLGANEQFF. The CDR3 DNA is TGTGCCAGCAGCTCATACGGACTGGGGGCCAATGAGCAGTTCTTC.

The J gene is TRBJ2-7, the V gene TRBV30; D remains unclear. Trimming removed 3 bases at V and 2 bases at J, with 5 bases between. The CDR3 loop spans 11 amino acids. Germline CDR1 is GTSNPN and CDR2 is SVGIG (reference sequence). The CDR3 DNA is TGTGCCTGGAGCCAGACCTACGAGCAGTACTTC. Translation gives CAWSQTYEQYF.

The chain uses TRBV29-1 and TRBJ1-2; D not resolved. Trimming took 1 base from V and 4 from J, leaving 10 bases between them. Germline V CDR1 and CDR2: SQVTM, ANQGSEA. CDR3 size: 13 residues. The CDR3, as DNA: TGCAGCGTTGAAGTGGGCAGACCCTATGGCTACACCTTC. Translating gives CSVEVGRPYGYTF.

This clone was seen a few times. V usage is TRBV5-1 and J usage is TRBJ2-5; D not resolved. The germline CDR1 and CDR2 sequences are SGHRS and YFSETQ. Trimming took off 0 bases at V and 6 bases at J, with 12 bases between the two ends. There are 14 residues in the CDR3. The CDR3 DNA reads TGCGCCAGCAGCTTGGATCTGGGGTGGCAGACCCAGTACTTC. This gives the protein CASSLDLGWQTQYF.

The sample holds a few counts of this clone. V usage is TRBV23-1 and J usage is TRBJ1-2; the D gene is possibly TRBD1 (5 bases). TRBV23-1 is classed as an ORF, of uncertain function. The V end was cut by 0 bases, the J end by 4 bases, with 12 bases between. The CDR3 consists of 15 residues. The CDR3 reads CASSQSGQGSYGYTF. The CDR3 nucleotides are TGCGCCAGCAGTCAATCGGGGCAGGGAAGCTATGGCTACACCTTC.

This clone was seen a few times. The chain is built from TRBV4-1 and TRBJ2-5; D unclear. The J call may be incorrect, as the DNA end agrees better with TRBJ2-7. Germline CDR1 and CDR2: MGHRA and YSYEKL. The CDR3 spans 13 residues. The CDR3 sequence: CASSQENYSEQYF. The CDR3 DNA reads as TGCGCCAGCAGCCAAGAGAACTACTCCGAGCAGTACTTC.

This chain uses TRBV25-1 with TRBJ2-3, with 7 bases lining up with TRBD1. Germline assignment: CDR1 MGHDK and CDR2 SYGVNS. Trimming at V came to 5 bases and at J to 2 bases, leaving 7 bases not matched to a gene. The CDR3 covers 15 residues. CDR3 DNA sequence: TGTGCCAGCAGTCCAGGACAGGCCAACACAGATACGCAGTATTTT. Translation gives CASSPGQANTDTQYF.

The J gene is TRBJ1-5, the V gene TRBV7-9; the D gene is possibly TRBD1 (5 bases). Deletions cut 5 bases from V and 6 bases from J, with 14 bases between. From germline, CDR1 is SEHNR and CDR2 FQNEAQ (reference sequence). The CDR3 has 14 residues. The CDR3 DNA follows: TGTGCCAGCAGCCCTCAGGGAGAAGGTCAGCCCCAGCATTTT. Its protein product is CASSPQGEGQPQHF.

This sequence joins TRBV29-1 and TRBJ2-3; possible D gene TRBD1, 6 bases. V was clipped by 6 bases and J by 2 bases, with 18 bases between them. The CDR3 runs to 15 residues. Germline assignment: CDR1 SQVTM and CDR2 ANQGSEA. CDR3 in amino acids: CSVGNLGQSTDTQYF. In DNA form, the CDR3 reads TGCAGCGTCGGTAACCTAGGACAGTCCACAGATACGCAGTATTTT.

This clone was counted a few times. The chain has TRBV30 and TRBJ1-2; 7 positions agree with TRBD1. Germline values: CDR1 GTSNPN, CDR2 SVGIG (reference sequence). This CDR3 spans 14 amino acids. Trimming removed 6 bases from V and 4 bases from J; junction bases left unmatched: 11. CDR3: CACRADRDAYGYTF. The CDR3 bases are TGTGCCTGTAGGGCCGACAGGGACGCCTATGGCTACACCTTC.

This clone was recorded a few times. This chain links TRBV29-1 with TRBJ2-1; 11 bases match TRBD2. The CDR3 is 17 residues long. Germline CDR1 reads SQVTM; CDR2 reads ANQGSEA. The V gene end was trimmed by 0 bases and the J gene end by 4 bases; junction bases not matched to a gene: 8. CDR3 sequence: CSVEDFFTSGGYNEQFF. The DNA for the CDR3 is TGCAGCGTTGAAGATTTCTTCACTAGCGGGGGTTACAATGAGCAGTTCTTC.

The rearrangement uses TRBV7-3 and TRBJ2-5; 11 bases agree with TRBD2. The J call is in doubt because the DNA end fits TRBJ2-7 better. This CDR3 comprises 18 residues. Germline CDR1 and CDR2: SGHTA and FQGTGA. The CDR3 bases are TGTGCCAGCAGCATTGCCGGGACTAGCGGTCCCGCGGTCTACGAGCAGTACTTC. Encoded protein: CASSIAGTSGPAVYEQYF.